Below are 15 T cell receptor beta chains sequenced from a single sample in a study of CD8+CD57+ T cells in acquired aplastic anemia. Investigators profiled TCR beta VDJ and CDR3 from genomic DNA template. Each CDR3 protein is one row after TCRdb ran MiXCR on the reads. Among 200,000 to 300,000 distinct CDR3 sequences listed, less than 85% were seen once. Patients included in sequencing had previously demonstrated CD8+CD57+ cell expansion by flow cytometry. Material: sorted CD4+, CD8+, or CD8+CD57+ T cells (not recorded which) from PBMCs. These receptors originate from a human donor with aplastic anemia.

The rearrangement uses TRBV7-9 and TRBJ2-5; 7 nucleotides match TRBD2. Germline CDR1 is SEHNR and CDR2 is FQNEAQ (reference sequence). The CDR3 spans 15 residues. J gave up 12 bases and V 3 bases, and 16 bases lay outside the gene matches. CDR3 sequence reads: CASSFARGREEDEYF. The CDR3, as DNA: TGTGCCAGCAGCTTTGCCCGCGGGAGAGAGGAGGACGAGTACTTC.

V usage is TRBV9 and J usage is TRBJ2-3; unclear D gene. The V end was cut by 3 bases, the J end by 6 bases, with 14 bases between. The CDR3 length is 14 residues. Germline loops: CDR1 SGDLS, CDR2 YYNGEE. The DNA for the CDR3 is TGTGCCAGCAGCGCATCGGAGTCTCCCGATACGCAGTATTTT. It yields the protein CASSASESPDTQYF.

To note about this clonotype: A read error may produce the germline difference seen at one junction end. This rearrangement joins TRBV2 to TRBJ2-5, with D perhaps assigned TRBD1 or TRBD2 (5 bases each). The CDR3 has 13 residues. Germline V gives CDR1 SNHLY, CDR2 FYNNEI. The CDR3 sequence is CASGQRGPETQYF. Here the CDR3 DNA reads TGCGCCAGCGGCCAAAGGGGACCAGAGACGCAGTACTTC.

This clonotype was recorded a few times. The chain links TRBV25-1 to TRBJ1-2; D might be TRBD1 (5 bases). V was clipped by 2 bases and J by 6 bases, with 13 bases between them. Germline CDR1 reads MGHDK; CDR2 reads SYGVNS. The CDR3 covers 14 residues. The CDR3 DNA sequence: TGTGCCAGCAGTGAACCAGGGCGGTCCGATGGCTACACCTTC. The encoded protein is CASSEPGRSDGYTF.

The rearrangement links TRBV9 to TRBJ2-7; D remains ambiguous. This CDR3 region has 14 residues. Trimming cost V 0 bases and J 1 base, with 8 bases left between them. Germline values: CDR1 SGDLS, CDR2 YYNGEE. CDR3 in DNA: TGTGCCAGCAGCGTAGCGGACGGGTCCTACGAGCAGTACTTC. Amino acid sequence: CASSVADGSYEQYF.

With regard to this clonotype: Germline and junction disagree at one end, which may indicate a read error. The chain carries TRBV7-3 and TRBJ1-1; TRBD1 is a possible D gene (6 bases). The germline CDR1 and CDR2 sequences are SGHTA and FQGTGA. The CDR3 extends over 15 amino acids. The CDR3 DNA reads TGTGCCAGCAGCTTACATAGGACCGGGGGCAGCGAAGCGCTCTTT. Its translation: CASSLHRTGGSEALF.

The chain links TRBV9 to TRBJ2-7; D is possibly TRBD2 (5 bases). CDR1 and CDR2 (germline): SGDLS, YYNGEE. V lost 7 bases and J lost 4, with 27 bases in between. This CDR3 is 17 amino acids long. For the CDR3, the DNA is TGTGCCAGCGGGTACGCGGGCACAGATACGCAGTATTACGAGCAGTACGTC. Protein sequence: CASGYAGTDTQYYEQYV.

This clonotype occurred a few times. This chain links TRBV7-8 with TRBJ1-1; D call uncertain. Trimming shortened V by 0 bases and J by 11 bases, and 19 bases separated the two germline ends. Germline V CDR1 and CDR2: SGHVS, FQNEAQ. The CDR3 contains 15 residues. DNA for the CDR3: TGTGCCAGCAGCTTAGCGGTGGGTGCCGATACGCAGGCTTTCTTT. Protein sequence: CASSLAVGADTQAFF.

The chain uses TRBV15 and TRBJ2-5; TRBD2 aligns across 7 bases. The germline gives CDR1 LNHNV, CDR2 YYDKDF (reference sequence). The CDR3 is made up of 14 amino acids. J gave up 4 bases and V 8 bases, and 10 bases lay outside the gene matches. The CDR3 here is CATAKTSWIETQYF. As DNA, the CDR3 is TGTGCCACCGCTAAGACTAGCTGGATAGAGACCCAGTACTTC.

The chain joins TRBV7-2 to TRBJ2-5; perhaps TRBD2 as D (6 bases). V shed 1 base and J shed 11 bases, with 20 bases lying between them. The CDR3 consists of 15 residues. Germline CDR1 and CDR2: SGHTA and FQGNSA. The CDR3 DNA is TGTGCCAGCAGCTTAGGGGGAGGTCCCGATGCGACGCAGTACTTC. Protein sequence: CASSLGGGPDATQYF.

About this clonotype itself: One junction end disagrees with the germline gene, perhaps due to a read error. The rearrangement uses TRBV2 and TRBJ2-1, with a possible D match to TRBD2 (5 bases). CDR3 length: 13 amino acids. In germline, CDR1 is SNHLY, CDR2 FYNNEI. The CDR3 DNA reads TGTGCCAGCAGAGATGGACTGATGGGAAGTCTGTCCTTC. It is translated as CASRDGLMGSLSF.

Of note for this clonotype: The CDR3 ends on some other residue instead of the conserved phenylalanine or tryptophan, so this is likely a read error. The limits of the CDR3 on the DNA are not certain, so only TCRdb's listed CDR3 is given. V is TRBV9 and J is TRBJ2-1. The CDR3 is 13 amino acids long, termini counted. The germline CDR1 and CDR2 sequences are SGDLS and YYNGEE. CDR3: CASSDGLTDEQRI.

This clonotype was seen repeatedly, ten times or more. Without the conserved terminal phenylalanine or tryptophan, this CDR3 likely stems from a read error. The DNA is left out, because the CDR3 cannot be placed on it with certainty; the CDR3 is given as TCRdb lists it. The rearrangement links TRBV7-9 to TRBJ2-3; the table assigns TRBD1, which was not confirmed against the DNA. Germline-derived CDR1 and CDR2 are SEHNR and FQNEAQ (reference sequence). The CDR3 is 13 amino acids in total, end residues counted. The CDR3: CASSLVPGELFFG.

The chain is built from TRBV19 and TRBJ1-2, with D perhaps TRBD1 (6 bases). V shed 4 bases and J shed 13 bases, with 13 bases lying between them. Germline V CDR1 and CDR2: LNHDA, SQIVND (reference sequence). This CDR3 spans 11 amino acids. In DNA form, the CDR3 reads TGTGCCAGTAGTAATAGGGGGGAACTCACCTTC. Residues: CASSNRGELTF.

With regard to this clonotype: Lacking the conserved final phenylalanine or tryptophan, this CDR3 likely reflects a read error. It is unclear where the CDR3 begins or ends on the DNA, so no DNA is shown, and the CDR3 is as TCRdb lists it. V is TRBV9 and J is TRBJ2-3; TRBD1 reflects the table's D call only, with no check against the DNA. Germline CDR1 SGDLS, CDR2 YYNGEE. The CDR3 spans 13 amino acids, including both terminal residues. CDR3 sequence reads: CASSDDSAASKYL.